These 21 T cell receptor beta chains were all obtained from the same sample, sequenced in a study of brain T cells in children with intractable seizures. Some clones are missing from TCRdb's copy, which holds only in-frame ones; the method was immunoSEQ multiplex PCR. The repertoire holds about 340,000 clones, with 85% to 95% as singletons. The sample's time point: blood from clinic visit 5 months post-surgery; TSC patient then seizure free. The specimen was peripheral blood, collected roughly 5 months after surgery. The receptors stem from a boy under two years old with tuberous sclerosis and intractable seizures.

The rearrangement uses TRBV6-5 and TRBJ2-3, with D tentatively TRBD2 (5 bases). Trimming cost V 0 bases and J 2 bases, with 12 bases left between them. Germline-derived CDR1 and CDR2 are MNHEY and SVGAGI. CDR3 length: 16 residues. Here the CDR3 reads CASSYSKDSFTDTQYF. The CDR3 DNA is TGTGCCAGCAGTTACTCGAAGGACTCATTCACAGATACGCAGTATTTT.

The V call is TRBV21-1, the J call TRBJ1-4. TRBV21-1 is labeled a pseudogene. The CDR3 is made up of 16 amino acids. The CDR3 DNA reads as TGTGCCAGCAGCAAATCCGGGGACTCTGTACCCGAAAAACTGTTTTTT. Protein: CASSKSGDSVPEKLFF.

The V gene is TRBV6-1, the J gene TRBJ2-1, with 8 nucleotides matching TRBD1. The V and J ends lost 1 base and 3 bases, in that order; junction bases with no gene match: 2. Germline V CDR1 and CDR2: MNHNS, SASEGT. The CDR3 runs 15 residues. In DNA, the CDR3 is TGTGCCAGCAGTGAAGAGGACAGGGTCTACAATGAGCAGTTCTTC. Protein sequence: CASSEEDRVYNEQFF.

The J gene is TRBJ2-1, the V gene TRBV5-1; D unresolved. Germline lookup yields CDR1 SGHRS and CDR2 YFSETQ. Trimming removed 2 bases at V and 9 bases at J, with 15 bases between. CDR3 size: 14 residues. The CDR3 bases are TGCGCCAGCAGCTTCGTGAGAACAACCAGTGAGCAGTTCTTC. Its translation: CASSFVRTTSEQFF.

V and J are TRBV29-1 and TRBJ2-7; 10 bases align to TRBD1. CDR3 length: 14 amino acids. Germline CDR1 and CDR2: SQVTM and ANQGSEA. The V and J ends lost 6 bases and 2 bases, in that order; junction bases with no gene match: 7. The CDR3 nucleotides read TGCAGCGTAGCCGGGACAGGGGCGACCTACGAGCAGTACTTC. Amino acid sequence: CSVAGTGATYEQYF.

The chain carries TRBV12-3 or TRBV12-4 and TRBJ1-2, with D uncertain. This CDR3 is 12 amino acids long. The V end was cut by 3 bases, the J end by 7 bases, with 9 bases between. DNA for the CDR3: TGTGCCAGCAGTTTGGCCGGGTTTGGCTACACCTTC. It translates to CASSLAGFGYTF.

V and J are TRBV7-9 and TRBJ1-1; weak D call: TRBD1 (6 bases). The CDR3 runs to 15 residues. Trimming cost V 6 bases and J 0 bases, with 14 bases left between them. Germline V gene data show CDR1 as SEHNR and CDR2 as FQNEAQ (reference sequence). In nucleotides, the CDR3 is TGTGCCAGCAGGGCCTCGGGGGGCCTGAACACTGAAGCTTTCTTT. Protein sequence: CASRASGGLNTEAFF.

This chain connects TRBV28 to TRBJ2-7; the match to TRBD2 covers 12 bases. V lost 6 bases to trimming and J lost 4 bases; unmatched junction nucleotides: 10. The CDR3 runs to 16 residues. The germline CDR1 and CDR2 sequences are MDHEN and SYDVKM. The CDR3 loop is CASSPIRTSGVYEQYF. The CDR3 nucleotides read TGTGCCAGCAGCCCTATCAGGACTAGCGGGGTTTACGAGCAGTACTTC.

The chain recombines TRBV9 with TRBJ2-1; TRBD2 aligns across 8 bases. The V gene's germline CDR1 is SGDLS and CDR2 YYNGEE. The CDR3 consists of 14 residues. J gave up 9 bases and V 3 bases, and 8 bases lay outside the gene matches. In DNA form, the CDR3 reads TGTGCCAGCAGCGACGGGACTAGTCTCGGTGAGCAGTTCTTC. It encodes CASSDGTSLGEQFF.

This clone appeared a few times. The chain has TRBV6-6 and TRBJ1-3, with D unresolved. The germline V gene encodes CDR1 MNHNY and CDR2 SVGAGI (reference sequence). CDR3 length equals 16 residues. Trimming shortened V by 8 bases and J by 0 bases, and 17 bases separated the two germline ends. The CDR3 DNA reads as TGTGCCAGCCTCTCGCGGAGCGAGATCTCTGGAAACACCATATATTTT. It yields the protein CASLSRSEISGNTIYF.

Written as DNA, the CDR3 is TGTGCCAGCAGTCCATCGACAGGGGCAGGTGGCTACACCTTC. Translation gives CASSPSTGAGGYTF. The rearrangement joins TRBV6-6 to TRBJ1-2, with TRBD1 matching 8 bases. Germline V lookup: CDR1 MNHNY, CDR2 SVGAGI (reference sequence). Germline trimming cut 5 bases from V and 7 bases from J; bases unmatched to any gene: 9. This CDR3 spans 14 amino acids.

This sequence joins TRBV7-9 and TRBJ2-1, with TRBD2 matching over 12 bases. The CDR3 is 18 residues long. Germline trimming cut 3 bases from V and 3 bases from J; bases unmatched to any gene: 9. Germline loops: CDR1 SEHNR, CDR2 FQNEAQ (reference sequence). Here the CDR3 reads CASSFQASGGARYNEQFF. In nucleotides, the CDR3 is TGTGCCAGCAGCTTTCAGGCTAGCGGGGGGGCCCGCTACAATGAGCAGTTCTTC. The entire variable domain, with the rest obtained from reference TRBV7-9 and TRBJ2-1, is as follows: DTGVSQNPRHKITKRGQNVTFRCDPISEHNRLYWYRQTLGQGPEFLTYFQNEAQLEKSRLLSDRFSAERPKGSFSTLEIQRTEQGDSAMYLCASSFQASGGARYNEQFFGPGTRLTVL.

V usage is TRBV6-5 and J usage is TRBJ1-1; the D is unclear. V lost 0 bases and J 6 bases, leaving 14 bases between the germline ends. The CDR3 is 15 residues long. Looked up from germline, CDR1 is MNHEY and CDR2 is SVGAGI. The CDR3 DNA reads as TGTGCCAGCAGTTACTCGGTTGGGGTGAAGTCTGAAGCTTTCTTT. Protein sequence: CASSYSVGVKSEAFF.

Details on this clone: The sample has other DNA sequences that encode this CDR3 too. J is TRBJ1-1 and V is TRBV12-3 or TRBV12-4; D gene uncertain. Trimming took off 3 bases at V and 2 bases at J, with 7 bases between the two ends. This CDR3 contains 13 residues. CDR3 in amino acids: CASSFGGNTEAFF. The CDR3, as DNA: TGTGCCAGCAGTTTCGGCGGAAACACTGAAGCTTTCTTT.

The chain joins TRBV7-9 to TRBJ1-4; the D gene is possibly TRBD1 (6 bases). Germline V gives CDR1 SEHNR, CDR2 FQNEAQ (reference sequence). This CDR3 region has 15 residues. The germline V and J ends were trimmed by 0 bases and 4 bases, with 9 bases remaining between them. CDR3 coding DNA: TGTGCCAGCAGCTTAGCGGGGGCCTATAATGAAAAACTGTTTTTT. Its protein is CASSLAGAYNEKLFF.

The chain couples TRBV2 to TRBJ2-7; a possible D gene is TRBD1 (7 bases). Germline V gene lookup returns CDR1 SNHLY and CDR2 FYNNEI. Trimming cost V 4 bases and J 2 bases, with 24 bases left between them. The CDR3 is 18 amino acids. CDR3 protein: CASSGVQGGGTYPYEQYF. The DNA of the CDR3 is TGTGCCAGCAGTGGTGTCCAGGGGGGCGGCACCTACCCCTACGAGCAGTACTTC.

The chain couples TRBV7-6 to TRBJ1-5; perhaps TRBD1 as D (6 bases). Looked up from germline, CDR1 is SGHVS and CDR2 is FNYEAQ. The CDR3 consists of 15 residues. Deletions cut 5 bases from V and 6 bases from J, with 17 bases between. This CDR3 reads CASSREQGRTQPQHF. In DNA, the CDR3 is TGTGCCAGCAGCCGTGAACAGGGACGCACTCAGCCCCAGCATTTT.

The rearrangement joins TRBV2 to TRBJ2-2, with TRBD1 identical over 7 bases. Trimming removed 3 bases from V and 6 bases from J; junction bases left unmatched: 16. The V gene's germline CDR1 is SNHLY and CDR2 FYNNEI. This CDR3 spans 18 amino acids. The CDR3 region is CASSDPAEDRSHPGELFF. The CDR3 DNA follows: TGTGCCAGCAGTGACCCGGCGGAGGACAGGTCACATCCCGGGGAGCTGTTTTTT.

Comments on this clone: The sample holds other DNA sequences that translate to the same CDR3. V usage is TRBV6-1 and J usage is TRBJ1-5; D unclear. This CDR3 region has 14 residues. The germline V gene has CDR1 MNHNS and CDR2 SASEGT. The ends were cut back, 1 base at V and 0 bases at J, with 4 bases in the middle. The CDR3 protein is CASSEGYSNQPQHF. In nucleotides, the CDR3 is TGTGCCAGCAGTGAAGGGTATAGCAATCAGCCCCAGCATTTT.

This chain connects TRBV30 to TRBJ1-5, with 8 bases that match TRBD1. The CDR3 is made up of 13 amino acids. After removal of 5 bases from V and 6 bases from J, the junction contained 6 bases not matched to a gene. Germline loops: CDR1 GTSNPN, CDR2 SVGIG (reference sequence). Here the CDR3 reads CAWSTGGIQPQHF. For the CDR3, the DNA is TGTGCCTGGTCAACAGGGGGAATTCAGCCCCAGCATTTT.

The CDR3 spells CASSLIRGLAPDTQYF. DNA for the CDR3: TGTGCCAGCAGCTTAATTCGTGGGCTAGCGCCGGATACGCAGTATTTT. The V gene is TRBV7-8, the J gene TRBJ2-3; D might be TRBD2 (6 bases). The CDR3 has 16 amino acids. Trimming removed 2 bases from V and 6 bases from J, with 18 bases in between. Looked up from germline, CDR1 is SGHVS and CDR2 is FQNEAQ.